The 30 T cell receptor beta chains in this list originate from one sample, sequenced in a study of blood T cell repertoires in COVID-19. Profiling relied on immunoSEQ multiplex PCR, and the TCRdb table lists in-frame clones only, not all of them. The sample carries 170,000 or so clones, approximately 86% recorded once. Material for sequencing was peripheral blood. Source of these receptors: a man between 50 and 59 years old with active or convalescent COVID-19.

The chain joins TRBV23-1 to TRBJ2-5; a possible D gene is TRBD2 (5 bases). TRBV23-1 carries the ORF label, with uncertain function. The CDR3 sequence is 14 residues long. Trimming pared 0 bases from V and 3 bases from J, leaving 8 bases between. CDR3 sequence reads: CASSQSRREETQYF. For the CDR3, the DNA is TGCGCCAGCAGTCAATCGAGGCGGGAAGAGACCCAGTACTTC.

This chain connects TRBV9 to TRBJ2-3; D is uncertain. Trimming removed 0 bases from V and 3 bases from J, with 8 bases in between. The CDR3 covers 14 residues. CDR1 is SGDLS, CDR2 YYNGEE, per germline. This CDR3 is CASSVADATDTQYF. DNA for the CDR3: TGTGCCAGCAGCGTAGCAGATGCTACAGATACGCAGTATTTT.

The chain is built from TRBV27 and TRBJ2-3, with a weak D call TRBD1 (6 bases). This CDR3 contains 12 residues. Germline CDR1 is MNHEY and CDR2 is SMNVEV (reference sequence). Trimming took 3 bases from V and 6 from J, leaving 7 bases between them. CDR3 residues: CASSFTGDTQYF. The DNA for the CDR3 is TGTGCCAGCAGTTTCACAGGGGATACGCAGTATTTT.

V and J are TRBV6-8 and TRBJ2-2; TRBD2 might be the D (5 bases). CDR3 length: 15 residues. Germline V gene sequence: CDR1 MNHGY, CDR2 SAAAGT. Trimming removed 8 bases at V and 4 bases at J, with 17 bases between. In nucleotides, the CDR3 is TGTGCCAGCTCTGACGGGGTTAAGGGCACCGGGGAGCTGTTTTTT. Translating gives CASSDGVKGTGELFF.

The chain is built from TRBV6-2 or TRBV6-3 and TRBJ1-5; D might be TRBD1 (5 bases). V gave up 5 bases and J gave up 4 bases, with 12 bases separating them. The CDR3 length is 14 residues. In germline, CDR1 is MNHEY, CDR2 SVGEGT. CDR3 nucleotide sequence: TGTGCCAGCAGTCCCAGGGTAGTAAATCAGCCCCAGCATTTT. Its translation is CASSPRVVNQPQHF.

This chain joins TRBV4-3 and TRBJ1-1; no reliable D call. Germline CDR1 and CDR2: LGHNA and YSLEER. This CDR3 comprises 13 residues. V dropped 0 bases and J dropped 3 bases, with 5 bases sitting between them. The CDR3 region has the DNA TGCGCCAGCAGCCAAGACCCGGACACTGAAGCTTTCTTT. Translated, it gives CASSQDPDTEAFF.

The rearrangement links TRBV18 to TRBJ1-2; D is unclear. Trimming took off 0 bases at V and 9 bases at J, with 14 bases between the two ends. This CDR3 comprises 14 residues. Germline V CDR1 and CDR2: KGHSH, LQKENI. CDR3 DNA: TGTGCCAGCTCACCACCGGGAGTCCTCTACAGCTACACCTTC. Translation gives CASSPPGVLYSYTF.

V usage is TRBV28 and J usage is TRBJ1-2; D not certain. The CDR3 has 13 residues. Germline CDR1 is MDHEN and CDR2 is SYDVKM. V lost 4 bases and J 3 bases, leaving 9 bases between the germline ends. Here the CDR3 reads CASSSGSHYGYTF. CDR3 sequence (DNA): TGTGCCAGCAGTTCCGGGTCCCACTATGGCTACACCTTC.

This chain uses TRBV15 with TRBJ2-5; 11 positions match TRBD2. Germline V gives CDR1 LNHNV, CDR2 YYDKDF (reference sequence). The CDR3 is made up of 18 amino acids. V trimming: 3 bases; J trimming: 5 bases; junction bases outside the gene matches: 14. The CDR3: CATSREIAGGTLTETQYF. Written as DNA, the CDR3 is TGTGCCACCAGCAGGGAAATAGCGGGAGGGACCTTAACGGAGACCCAGTACTTC.

The V gene is TRBV19, the J gene TRBJ2-7, with no clear D. The CDR3 sequence is 18 residues long. V gave up 1 base and J gave up 1 base, with 20 bases separating them. The germline gives CDR1 LNHDA, CDR2 SQIVND (reference sequence). The CDR3 DNA is TGTGCCAGTAGTATAGGTCCTGGTTCGCACTTCGGTTCCTACGAGCAGTACTTC. Translating it yields CASSIGPGSHFGSYEQYF.

The CDR3 region is CASSTQGWTEAFF. The CDR3 coding sequence is TGTGCCAGCTCGACACAGGGTTGGACTGAAGCTTTCTTT. This sequence joins TRBV18 and TRBJ1-1; a possible D gene is TRBD1 (6 bases). V lost 6 bases and J lost 5, with 13 bases in between. The V gene's germline CDR1 is KGHSH and CDR2 LQKENI. This CDR3 is built from 13 residues.

The J gene is TRBJ1-6, the V gene TRBV7-2, with D perhaps matching TRBD1 (6 bases). The CDR3 is 17 amino acids. CDR1 SGHTA and CDR2 FQGNSA come from the germline V gene. V was clipped by 5 bases and J by 0 bases, with 14 bases between them. Here the CDR3 DNA reads TGTGCCAGCAGCACCGGACAGTTAAGCTCCTATAATTCACCCCTCCACTTT. Its protein product is CASSTGQLSSYNSPLHF.

This clone occurred a few times. The chain has TRBV30 and TRBJ1-1; D gene unclear. This CDR3 comprises 13 residues. In germline, CDR1 is GTSNPN, CDR2 SVGIG (reference sequence). Deletions cut 3 bases from V and 1 base from J, with 9 bases between. This CDR3 is CAWSPQANTEAFF. The CDR3 DNA sequence: TGTGCCTGGAGCCCCCAAGCGAACACTGAAGCTTTCTTT.

The chain joins TRBV5-1 to TRBJ2-5, with D tentatively TRBD2 (5 bases). V was cut by 5 bases and J by 2 bases, with 10 bases left in between. Germline assignment: CDR1 SGHRS and CDR2 YFSETQ. CDR3 length equals 13 residues. The CDR3 nucleotides read TGCGCCAGCAGGAGGGCTGAACAAGAGACCCAGTACTTC. It codes for CASRRAEQETQYF.

The chain recombines TRBV2 with TRBJ1-4; possibly TRBD1 for D (6 bases). Germline V gives CDR1 SNHLY, CDR2 FYNNEI. Trimming removed 7 bases at V and 5 bases at J, with 11 bases between. This CDR3 is 13 amino acids long. CDR3 bases: TGTGCCAGCATCTCCGGGACAAATGAAAAACTGTTTTTT. Translated: CASISGTNEKLFF.

The V and J genes are TRBV19 and TRBJ2-5; 9 nucleotides agree with TRBD2. V shed 5 bases and J 5 bases; nucleotides not matched to a gene: 6. CDR3 length equals 14 residues. Germline assignment: CDR1 LNHDA and CDR2 SQIVND (reference sequence). This chain's CDR3 is CASSPRAGGETQYF. The CDR3 bases are TGTGCCAGTAGTCCGAGGGCGGGGGGGGAGACCCAGTACTTC.

The genes are TRBV11-3 and TRBJ1-2; TRBD1 is a possible D gene (6 bases). V was trimmed by 4 bases and J by 6 bases, leaving 12 bases between them. From germline, CDR1 is SGHNT and CDR2 YENEEA. CDR3 length: 13 residues. CDR3 in amino acids: CASSSEGVHGYTF. The CDR3 coding sequence is TGTGCCAGCAGCTCCGAGGGGGTACATGGCTACACCTTC. Complete variable domain (other parts from reference TRBV11-3 and TRBJ1-2): EAGVVQSPRYKIIEKKQPVAFWCNPISGHNTLYWYLQNLGQGPELLIRYENEEAVDDSQLPKDRFSAERLKGVDSTLKIQPAELGDSAVYLCASSSEGVHGYTFGSGTRLTVV.

V usage is TRBV6-2 or TRBV6-3 and J usage is TRBJ2-7; 11 nucleotides match TRBD2. CDR3 length: 15 residues. Unmatched junction bases numbered 7, after V lost 6 bases and J lost 3 bases. CDR1 is MNHEY and CDR2 is SVGEGT in the germline V gene. The CDR3 protein is CASSHSGRGHYEQYF. The CDR3 bases are TGTGCCAGCAGCCATAGCGGGAGGGGACACTACGAGCAGTACTTC.

The V gene is TRBV7-2, the J gene TRBJ2-1; 7 positions match TRBD2. Trimming removed 1 base from V and 4 bases from J; junction bases left unmatched: 4. The CDR3 is 15 residues long. Per the germline V gene, CDR1 is SGHTA and CDR2 is FQGNSA. The CDR3 coding sequence is TGTGCCAGCAGCTTAGAACTAGCGACTTACAATGAGCAGTTCTTC. Its protein product is CASSLELATYNEQFF. The entire variable domain, with the rest obtained from reference TRBV7-2 and TRBJ2-1, is as follows: GAGVSQSPSNKVTEKGKDVELRCDPISGHTALYWYRQSLGQGLEFLIYFQGNSAPDKSGLPSDRFSAERTGGSVSTLTIQRTQQEDSAVYLCASSLELATYNEQFFGPGTRLTVL.

The chain uses TRBV14 and TRBJ2-4, with 9 nucleotides matching TRBD2. The germline gives CDR1 SGHDN, CDR2 FVKESK. With 5 bases clipped from V and 6 bases from J, the junction kept 8 bases outside the gene matches. This CDR3 contains 15 residues. The CDR3 DNA reads as TGTGCCAGCAGCTCCCAACGAGCGGGAGGAAACATTCAGTACTTC. Amino acid sequence: CASSSQRAGGNIQYF. Full variable domain (missing parts from reference TRBV14 and TRBJ2-4): EAGVTQFPSHSVIEKGQTVTLRCDPISGHDNLYWYRRVMGKEIKFLLHFVKESKQDESGMPNNRFLAERTGGTYSTLKVQPAELEDSGVYFCASSSQRAGGNIQYFGAGTRLSVL.

This rearrangement joins TRBV3-1 (or the pseudogene TRBV3-2) to TRBJ2-6; weak D call: TRBD1 (5 bases). Trimming shortened V by 4 bases and J by 0 bases, and 10 bases separated the two germline ends. This CDR3 is built from 16 residues. CDR1 and CDR2 (germline): LGHDT, YNNKEL (reference sequence). This CDR3 is CASSPSGHSGANVLTF. The DNA for the CDR3 is TGTGCCAGCAGCCCATCAGGACACTCTGGGGCCAACGTCCTGACTTTC.

This chain uses TRBV29-1 with TRBJ2-1; D might be TRBD2 (6 bases). The CDR3 spans 14 residues. Deletions cut 4 bases from V and 7 bases from J, with 17 bases between. The V gene's germline CDR1 is SQVTM and CDR2 ANQGSEA. This chain's CDR3 is CSVVRLVPSNEQFF. CDR3 sequence (DNA): TGCAGCGTTGTGAGACTAGTCCCCAGTAATGAGCAGTTCTTC.

This sequence joins TRBV4-3 and TRBJ2-1; D remains ambiguous. Trimming stripped 0 bases from V and 3 bases from J, with 9 bases between. The V gene's germline CDR1 is LGHNA and CDR2 YSLEER. CDR3 size: 15 residues. The CDR3 sequence: CASSQDYRNYNEQFF. DNA of the CDR3: TGCGCCAGCAGCCAAGACTACAGAAACTACAATGAGCAGTTCTTC.

The chain combines TRBV2 with TRBJ2-5; 8 bases line up with TRBD2. The germline CDR1 and CDR2 sequences are SNHLY and FYNNEI. With 2 bases clipped from V and 4 bases from J, the junction kept 6 bases outside the gene matches. The CDR3 covers 15 residues. CDR3 DNA sequence: TGTGCCAGCAGTGAAAGTACAGCGGGGGTAGAGACCCAGTACTTC. It codes for CASSESTAGVETQYF.

The chain uses TRBV24-1 and TRBJ2-5, with a possible D match to TRBD2 (6 bases). The CDR3 spans 16 residues. Trimming shortened V by 4 bases and J by 2 bases, and 16 bases separated the two germline ends. Germline V CDR1 and CDR2: KGHDR, SFDVKD. The CDR3 here is CATSDSTGTAQETQYF. The CDR3 bases are TGTGCCACCAGTGACTCCACCGGGACTGCTCAAGAGACCCAGTACTTC.

This chain joins TRBV7-4 and TRBJ2-7; 7 bases agree with TRBD1. The CDR3 has 17 residues. Germline V gives CDR1 SGHVT, CDR2 SQSDAQ. V shed 1 base and J 4 bases; nucleotides not matched to a gene: 13. CDR3 DNA: TGTGCCAGCAGCTTAGACAGGGACAGATATTGTTCGTACGAGCAGTACTTC. Its protein product is CASSLDRDRYCSYEQYF.

This clone came up a few times. The gene calls are TRBV2 and TRBJ1-2, with 9 bases lining up with TRBD1. After removal of 2 bases from V and 8 bases from J, the junction contained 9 bases not matched to a gene. Germline V CDR1 and CDR2: SNHLY, FYNNEI. The CDR3 loop spans 15 amino acids. This CDR3 is CASSERPGTGSGYTF. CDR3 DNA: TGTGCCAGCAGTGAAAGGCCCGGGACAGGGAGCGGCTACACCTTC.

This clone came up a few times. CDR3 protein: CASMDTPRAGNTIYF. CDR3 in DNA: TGTGCCAGTATGGACACCCCTAGGGCTGGAAACACCATATATTTT. This chain connects TRBV27 to TRBJ1-3; weak D call: TRBD1 (5 bases). V was pared by 9 bases and J by 2 bases, with 17 bases between. This CDR3 has 15 amino acids. Germline CDR1 and CDR2: MNHEY and SMNVEV (reference sequence).

V usage is TRBV5-1 and J usage is TRBJ1-2; 10 positions agree with TRBD1. CDR3 length: 16 amino acids. The germline gives CDR1 SGHRS, CDR2 YFSETQ. Unmatched junction bases numbered 11, after V lost 2 bases and J lost 7 bases. The CDR3 coding sequence is TGCGCCAGCAGCTTTTCACCTGGGACAGGGGATCTTGGCTACACCTTC. Protein sequence: CASSFSPGTGDLGYTF.

This sequence joins TRBV19 and TRBJ1-4; 8 bases align to TRBD1. The ends lost 5 bases at V and 12 bases at J; junction bases unmatched: 11. This CDR3 is 14 amino acids long. Germline CDR1 reads LNHDA; CDR2 reads SQIVND (reference sequence). CDR3 sequence (DNA): TGTGCCAGTAGTTTTAACCAGGGGGCGGAGGAACTGTTTTTT. Translated: CASSFNQGAEELFF.